A single sample is the source of the 15 T cell receptor beta chains below, sequenced in a study of beta chain features in type 1 diabetes. Antigen specificity for these receptors is unknown. Expressed TCRB transcripts got sequenced, as all isolated RNA was reverse transcribed. The assay was immunoSEQ multiplex PCR, and TCRdb's table has in-frame clones only and misses some. The sample gives about 340,000 clones, about 13% of which show up once; about 0.016% is in the top ten. Points from the study as a whole: Among patients with Type 1 diabetes, TCRB CDR3s were moderately but significantly shorter in every one of the four CD4+ subsets.

Sequencing was carried out using naive CD4+ T cells from blood. The receptors come from a woman aged 18-30 years with type 1 diabetes.

In this sample, this clone turned up once. The J gene is TRBJ2-1, the V gene TRBV27; 10 positions agree with TRBD2. With 6 bases clipped from V and 5 bases from J, the junction kept 7 bases outside the gene matches. The length of the CDR3 is 15 residues. CDR1 is MNHEY and CDR2 is SMNVEV in the germline V gene (reference sequence). The CDR3 spells CASRSGTSVNNEQFF. CDR3 coding DNA: TGTGCCAGCAGATCCGGGACTAGCGTCAACAATGAGCAGTTCTTC.

The sample holds one count of this clone. This chain links TRBV25-1 with TRBJ1-2, with a weak D call TRBD1 (5 bases). From germline, CDR1 is MGHDK and CDR2 SYGVNS. The CDR3 runs to 16 residues. Trimming took off 0 bases at V and 8 bases at J, with 19 bases between the two ends. CDR3 region: CASSEYDSEVRRGYTF. CDR3 bases: TGTGCCAGCAGTGAATATGACAGCGAGGTCAGAAGGGGCTACACCTTC.

This clone was counted a few times. The rearrangement uses TRBV9 and TRBJ2-3; D is unclear. Germline loops: CDR1 SGDLS, CDR2 YYNGEE. Trimming left V 6 bases short and J 2 bases short, with 13 bases between. CDR3 size: 14 residues. The CDR3 loop is CASTPQRSTDTQYF. In nucleotides, the CDR3 is TGTGCCAGCACGCCTCAGCGCTCCACAGATACGCAGTATTTT.

This clone has a handful of counts. The chain joins TRBV19 to TRBJ1-2, with D tentatively TRBD1 (6 bases). Germline V CDR1 and CDR2: LNHDA, SQIVND (reference sequence). Trimming pared 3 bases from V and 3 bases from J, leaving 14 bases between. The CDR3 covers 15 residues. This chain's CDR3 is CASSIVTGRDYGYTF. CDR3 DNA: TGTGCCAGTAGTATTGTAACAGGGCGGGACTATGGCTACACCTTC. Using reference TRBV19 and TRBJ1-2 for the parts outside the CDR3, the full variable domain is DGGITQSPKYLFRKEGQNVTLSCEQNLNHDAMYWYRQDPGQGLRLIYYSQIVNDFQKGDIAEGYSVSREKKESFPLTVTSAQKNPTAFYLCASSIVTGRDYGYTFGSGTRLTVV.

The table lists this clone with a few counts. The rearrangement joins TRBV19 to TRBJ2-7; 8 positions agree with TRBD2. Germline assignment: CDR1 LNHDA and CDR2 SQIVND (reference sequence). V gave up 3 bases and J gave up 3 bases; unmatched junction bases: 4. The CDR3 totals 14 residues. CDR3 nucleotides: TGTGCCAGTAGTATGCGGGAGGCCCTCTACGAGCAGTACTTC. Translation: CASSMREALYEQYF. Variable domain in full (rest from reference TRBV19 and TRBJ2-7): DGGITQSPKYLFRKEGQNVTLSCEQNLNHDAMYWYRQDPGQGLRLIYYSQIVNDFQKGDIAEGYSVSREKKESFPLTVTSAQKNPTAFYLCASSMREALYEQYFGPGTRLTVT.

This clone was counted only a few times. The rearrangement joins TRBV27 to TRBJ2-6; D is perhaps TRBD2 (5 bases). The CDR3 loop spans 16 amino acids. Trimming pared 2 bases from V and 0 bases from J, leaving 8 bases between. Germline CDR1 MNHEY, CDR2 SMNVEV (reference sequence). The CDR3 nucleotides are TGTGCCAGCAGTTTAAGGGAGAGCTCTGGGGCCAACGTCCTGACTTTC. Protein product: CASSLRESSGANVLTF.

Only a few counts were recorded for this clone. The chain joins TRBV28 to TRBJ2-7; TRBD2 agrees at 9 bases. The germline gives CDR1 MDHEN, CDR2 SYDVKM. CDR3 length: 16 amino acids. The J segment lost 6 bases and the V segment lost 7 bases, leaving 16 bases of the junction unmatched. The CDR3 bases are TGTGCCAGCACCCACGGGAGGGGGACTAGCCGATTCGAGCAGTACTTC. It specifies CASTHGRGTSRFEQYF.

This clone was seen only a few times. This chain connects TRBV18 to TRBJ2-5; D might be TRBD1 (6 bases). The V gene's germline CDR1 is KGHSH and CDR2 LQKENI. The CDR3 runs to 13 residues. V was trimmed by 5 bases and J by 5 bases, leaving 12 bases between them. The CDR3 sequence is CASSEGDVETQYF. CDR3 DNA: TGTGCCAGCTCAGAGGGGGATGTCGAGACCCAGTACTTC.

The CDR3 loop is CASSQEFPYRVDEKLFF. The CDR3 bases are TGCGCCAGCAGCCAAGAGTTTCCCTACAGGGTAGATGAAAAACTGTTTTTT. V is TRBV4-3 and J is TRBJ1-4, with D perhaps matching TRBD1 (6 bases). CDR1 and CDR2 (germline): LGHNA, YSLEER. This CDR3 comprises 17 residues. V was clipped by 0 bases and J by 6 bases, with 17 bases between them.

The genes are TRBV7-9 and TRBJ2-3, with 13 bases lining up with TRBD2. Germline CDR1 and CDR2: SEHNR and FQNEAQ (reference sequence). The CDR3 sequence is 16 residues long. Trimming took 5 bases from V and 4 from J; bases not matched to a gene: 6. The chain's CDR3 is CASSPRTSGSADTQYF. The CDR3 coding sequence is TGTGCCAGCAGCCCTAGGACTAGCGGGAGTGCAGATACGCAGTATTTT.

This clone has a handful of counts. Compared with germline, one end of the junction differs, possibly owing to a read error. This chain connects TRBV7-2 to TRBJ2-7; 11 bases map to TRBD2. The CDR3 runs to 15 residues. Per the germline V gene, CDR1 is SGHTA and CDR2 is FQGNSA. CDR3 nucleotides: TGTGCCAGCACCTTAACTAGCGGGAGCTCCTACGAGCAGTACTTC. Translated: CASTLTSGSSYEQYF.

The chain employs TRBV5-1 and TRBJ1-4; TRBD1 matches at 8 bases. The CDR3 runs 14 residues. Losses at the gene ends were 4 bases for V and 8 bases for J; bases not matched to a gene: 7. Germline lookup yields CDR1 SGHRS and CDR2 YFSETQ. CDR3 in DNA: TGCGCCAGCAGCGCGGGACAGGCAGACGAAAAACTGTTTTTT. The encoded protein is CASSAGQADEKLFF.

The V gene is TRBV5-6, the J gene TRBJ1-2; 7 bases agree with TRBD1. Germline V gene sequence: CDR1 SGHDT, CDR2 YYEEEE. CDR3 length equals 13 residues. Trimming took 4 bases from V and 7 from J; bases not matched to a gene: 7. CDR3 coding DNA: TGTGCCAGCAGCCTCGGACAGGAGAGTGGCTACACCTTC. It yields the protein CASSLGQESGYTF. The variable domain in full, completed from reference TRBV5-6 and TRBJ1-2, reads DAGVTQSPTHLIKTRGQQVTLRCSPKSGHDTVSWYQQALGQGPQFIFQYYEEEERQRGNFPDRFSGHQFPNYSSELNVNALLLGDSALYLCASSLGQESGYTFGSGTRLTVV.

This clone was seen only a few times. The rearrangement joins TRBV9 to TRBJ2-1; possible D gene TRBD2, 5 bases. Germline-derived CDR1 and CDR2 are SGDLS and YYNGEE. V gave up 3 bases and J gave up 2 bases, with 12 bases separating them. CDR3 length: 15 residues. CDR3 residues: CASSGRGIPYNEQFF. The DNA of the CDR3 is TGTGCCAGCAGCGGGCGAGGGATTCCCTACAATGAGCAGTTCTTC.

The rearrangement links TRBV5-1 to TRBJ2-3; 10 bases line up with TRBD2. Germline V CDR1 and CDR2: SGHRS, YFSETQ. This CDR3 contains 14 residues. The trim removed 5 bases at V and 5 bases at J, leaving 5 bases unmatched. Here the CDR3 DNA reads TGCGCCAGCAGGATAGCGGGAGGAGGAGATACGCAGTATTTT. This codes for CASRIAGGGDTQYF.